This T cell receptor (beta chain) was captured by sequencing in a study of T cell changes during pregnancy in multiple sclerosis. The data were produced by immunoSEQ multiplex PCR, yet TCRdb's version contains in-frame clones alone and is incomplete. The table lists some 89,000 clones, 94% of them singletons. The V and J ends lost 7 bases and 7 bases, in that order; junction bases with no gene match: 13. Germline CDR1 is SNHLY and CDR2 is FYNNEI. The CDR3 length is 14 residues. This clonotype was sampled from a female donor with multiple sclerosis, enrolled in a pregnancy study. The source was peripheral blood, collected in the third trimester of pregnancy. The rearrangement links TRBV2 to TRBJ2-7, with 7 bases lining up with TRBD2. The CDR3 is CASNGGLPSTEQYF. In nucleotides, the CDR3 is TGTGCCAGCAACGGGGGACTACCCTCCACGGAGCAGTACTTC. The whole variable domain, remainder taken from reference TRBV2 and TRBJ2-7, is EPEVTQTPSHQVTQMGQEVILRCVPISNHLYFYWYRQILGQKVEFLVSFYNNEISEKSEIFDDQFSVERPDGSNFTLKIRSTKLEDSAMYFCASNGGLPSTEQYFGPGTRLTVT.